This record concerns one T cell receptor beta chain sequence. In the original processing: Cell counts per sample came from amplifying reference gene primers. The table came from immunoSEQ multiplex PCR; TCRdb's copy has only in-frame clones and leaves some out. That table furnishes V, J and clone size, whereas the DNA furnished D and trimming. Seen here are around 300,000 clones, 75% to 90% observed once, and the top ten hold roughly 3.7%. The entry originates in a study of blood T cell repertoires in COVID-19. Study-wide context: COVID-19 samples collected from the United States, Italy and Spain covered acute and convalescent phases.

V dropped 1 base and J dropped 5 bases, with 14 bases sitting between them. This CDR3 is built from 15 residues. CDR1 is LGHDT, CDR2 YNNKEL, per germline (reference sequence). The TCR was taken from a woman in her thirties or forties with acute or convalescent COVID-19. Sequences were obtained from peripheral blood. The chain recombines TRBV3-1 (or the pseudogene TRBV3-2) with TRBJ1-1, with a tentative D call TRBD1 (6 bases). Written as DNA, the CDR3 is TGTGCCAGCAGCCAAGTCCGGGCCAGGGGAACTGAAGCTTTCTTT. It is translated as CASSQVRARGTEAFF.